This entry lists 23 T cell receptor beta chains sequenced from one sample in a study of blood T cell repertoires in COVID-19. TCRdb keeps only in-frame clones here, not all; method: immunoSEQ multiplex PCR. In the table there are hundreds of thousands of clones, about nine tenths of which are singletons. Specimen: peripheral blood. These receptors came from a woman in her 30s with COVID-19, enrolled during active disease.

The chain couples TRBV6-5 to TRBJ2-7; 9 positions agree with TRBD1. The trim removed 8 bases at V and 2 bases at J, leaving 7 bases unmatched. Germline loops: CDR1 MNHEY, CDR2 SVGAGI. The CDR3 has 14 amino acids. This CDR3 is CASSGDRVPYEQYV. CDR3 in DNA: TGTGCCAGCTCCGGGGACAGGGTTCCCTACGAGCAGTACGTC.

This chain links TRBV15 with TRBJ2-7, with unresolved D. Germline V gene data show CDR1 as LNHNV and CDR2 as YYDKDF (reference sequence). The CDR3 is made up of 13 amino acids. The germline V and J ends were trimmed by 0 bases and 3 bases, with 6 bases remaining between them. The CDR3 is CATSREGVYEQYF. In DNA form, the CDR3 reads TGTGCCACCAGCAGAGAGGGCGTCTACGAGCAGTACTTC.

Ten or more counts support this clone. This sequence joins TRBV19 and TRBJ1-6; unclear D gene. The CDR3 totals 14 residues. CDR1 is LNHDA and CDR2 is SQIVND in the germline V gene (reference sequence). Trimming removed 7 bases from V and 9 bases from J, with 16 bases in between. CDR3 protein: CASTKTPEGSPLHF. CDR3 DNA sequence: TGTGCCAGTACCAAGACTCCTGAGGGTTCACCCCTCCACTTT.

This clone was observed many times. The V call is TRBV21-1, the J call TRBJ2-5; TRBD2 is the table's D call, not checked against the DNA. TRBV21-1 is an annotated pseudogene. The CDR3 extends over 17 amino acids. In DNA, the CDR3 is TGTGCCAGCAGCAAAGATTTTTGGGCGGGGGGAGGAGAGACCCAGTACTTC. It encodes CASSKDFWAGGGETQYF.

This chain connects TRBV6-2 or TRBV6-3 to TRBJ1-5; possibly TRBD1 for D (6 bases). The CDR3 length is 15 residues. Germline values: CDR1 MNHEY, CDR2 SVGEGT. V lost 5 bases and J 7 bases, leaving 18 bases between the germline ends. The CDR3 here is CASSPQQGSWQPQHF. CDR3 DNA sequence: TGTGCCAGCAGTCCACAACAGGGTTCTTGGCAGCCCCAGCATTTT.

The CDR3 DNA reads as TGTGCCAGCAGCTTAGGAGTCTGGTCAGCGGGAGGTACCGGGGAGCTGTTTTTT. This translates into CASSLGVWSAGGTGELFF. The rearrangement links TRBV13 to TRBJ2-2; 9 nucleotides agree with TRBD2. The junction had 10 bases not matched to a gene; V was cut back by 0 bases and J by 5 bases. Germline V lookup: CDR1 PRHDT, CDR2 FYEKMQ (reference sequence). The CDR3 runs 18 residues.

J is TRBJ2-7 and V is TRBV28; 7 nucleotides line up with TRBD1. The CDR3 contains 17 residues. The J segment lost 0 bases and the V segment lost 6 bases, leaving 14 bases of the junction unmatched. The V gene's germline CDR1 is MDHEN and CDR2 SYDVKM. The CDR3 sequence is CASSRFRATGSSYEQYF. CDR3 coding DNA: TGTGCCAGCAGCCGCTTTCGGGCGACAGGGAGCTCCTACGAGCAGTACTTC.

The chain joins TRBV6-6 to TRBJ2-7; weak D call: TRBD1 (6 bases). Trimming removed 8 bases from V and 5 bases from J, with 16 bases in between. Per germline, CDR1 MNHNY and CDR2 SVGAGI (reference sequence). The CDR3 loop spans 13 amino acids. CDR3 sequence: CASRQELAHEQYV. The CDR3 DNA reads TGTGCCAGCCGACAGGAGCTCGCCCACGAGCAGTACGTC.

The V call is TRBV20-1, the J call TRBJ1-4, with TRBD1 matching 7 bases. CDR3 length equals 15 residues. The germline gives CDR1 DFQATT, CDR2 SNEGSKA (reference sequence). V lost 3 bases to trimming and J lost 1 base; unmatched junction nucleotides: 5. The CDR3 loop reads CSASRTGLTNEKLFF. For the CDR3, the DNA is TGCAGTGCTAGTAGGACAGGCCTAACTAATGAAAAACTGTTTTTT.

The CDR3 protein is CASSLAGLAGGDTQYF. In nucleotides, the CDR3 is TGTGCCAGCAGCTTAGCAGGACTAGCGGGGGGAGATACGCAGTATTTT. The chain carries TRBV7-2 and TRBJ2-3; TRBD2 matches at 14 bases. The CDR3 extends over 16 amino acids. The V gene's germline CDR1 is SGHTA and CDR2 FQGNSA. Trimming took 0 bases from V and 5 from J; bases not matched to a gene: 1.

The rearrangement links TRBV5-6 to TRBJ1-1, with D hard to call. The CDR3 extends over 15 amino acids. Germline-derived CDR1 and CDR2 are SGHDT and YYEEEE. V was shortened by 0 bases and J by 3 bases, with 12 bases between the two germline ends. Here the CDR3 reads CASSLVGIPHTEAFF. DNA of the CDR3: TGTGCCAGCAGCTTGGTCGGGATACCCCACACTGAAGCTTTCTTT. The full variable domain, completed using reference TRBV5-6 and TRBJ1-1, is DAGVTQSPTHLIKTRGQQVTLRCSPKSGHDTVSWYQQALGQGPQFIFQYYEEEERQRGNFPDRFSGHQFPNYSSELNVNALLLGDSALYLCASSLVGIPHTEAFFGQGTRLTVV.

The CDR3 DNA reads TGTGCCAGCAGCGTAGATCGAGAAACCGGACTAGCGGGGGGGCCGTCCGGGGAGCTGTTTTTT. Amino acid sequence: CASSVDRETGLAGGPSGELFF. The chain recombines TRBV9 with TRBJ2-2; 15 bases agree with TRBD2. Germline CDR1 and CDR2: SGDLS and YYNGEE. Unmatched junction bases numbered 15, after V lost 0 bases and J lost 6 bases. The CDR3 runs to 21 residues.

This chain connects TRBV2 to TRBJ2-1; 10 bases fit TRBD1. The length of the CDR3 is 16 residues. Germline CDR1 and CDR2: SNHLY and FYNNEI. Trimming cost V 3 bases and J 0 bases; bases outside gene matches: 2. The DNA for the CDR3 is TGTGCCAGCAGTGAGACAGGGGGCGTCTCCTACAATGAGCAGTTCTTC. Protein: CASSETGGVSYNEQFF.

The rearrangement joins TRBV7-2 to TRBJ2-3; D perhaps matches TRBD1 (6 bases). This CDR3 is built from 13 residues. The germline V gene encodes CDR1 SGHTA and CDR2 FQGNSA. V lost 3 bases and J 6 bases, leaving 10 bases between the germline ends. The CDR3 loop is CASSLGAPDTQYF. CDR3 nucleotides: TGTGCCAGCAGCTTGGGGGCCCCGGATACGCAGTATTTT. Filled out from reference TRBV7-2 and TRBJ2-3, the complete variable domain reads GAGVSQSPSNKVTEKGKDVELRCDPISGHTALYWYRQSLGQGLEFLIYFQGNSAPDKSGLPSDRFSAERTGGSVSTLTIQRTQQEDSAVYLCASSLGAPDTQYFGPGTRLTVL.

The count of this clone is one. The chain couples TRBV9 to TRBJ1-6; D gene uncertain. Per germline, CDR1 SGDLS and CDR2 YYNGEE. Trimming shortened V by 4 bases and J by 8 bases, and 7 bases separated the two germline ends. The CDR3 is 12 residues long. The CDR3: CASSPFDSPLHF. CDR3 nucleotides: TGTGCCAGCAGCCCGTTCGATTCACCCCTCCACTTT.

This chain joins TRBV10-1 and TRBJ2-3; D is uncertain. Germline V lookup: CDR1 WNHNN, CDR2 SYGVQD (reference sequence). The V and J ends lost 8 bases and 1 base respectively, with 16 bases between them. CDR3 length equals 15 residues. CDR3 coding DNA: TGCGCCAGCCCCCTAGAGGAAGTGGGCACAGATACGCAGTATTTT. It codes for CASPLEEVGTDTQYF.

V gene TRBV2 combines with J gene TRBJ2-3; D is possibly TRBD2 (6 bases). CDR1 and CDR2 (germline): SNHLY, FYNNEI. The CDR3 extends over 16 amino acids. Trimming took off 0 bases at V and 4 bases at J, with 14 bases between the two ends. CDR3 bases: TGTGCCAGCAGTGAAGCCCCCGGGGTAGCGGCAGATACGCAGTATTTT. It yields the protein CASSEAPGVAADTQYF.

This clone was recorded a few times. J is TRBJ1-4 and V is TRBV15, with a possible D match to TRBD1 (5 bases). V lost 8 bases and J 7 bases, leaving 20 bases between the germline ends. The CDR3 runs 15 residues. The germline V gene has CDR1 LNHNV and CDR2 YYDKDF (reference sequence). CDR3 in DNA: TGTGCCACCCGCGGGAGGGTCGGGCAGGGTGAAAAACTGTTTTTT. Protein product: CATRGRVGQGEKLFF.

The CDR3 coding sequence is TGTGCCAGCTCACCGGACAGGGGCAATCAGCCCCAGCATTTT. This translates into CASSPDRGNQPQHF. The chain employs TRBV10-3 and TRBJ1-5; 8 bases are shared with TRBD1. The CDR3 is 14 residues long. Germline V gene lookup returns CDR1 ENHRY and CDR2 SYGVKD. The V and J ends lost 10 bases and 2 bases, in that order; junction bases with no gene match: 7.

This chain links TRBV4-2 with TRBJ2-5; D uncertain. V lost 1 base, J lost 4 bases, and 10 bases lay in between. Per germline, CDR1 LGHNA and CDR2 YNFKEQ. The CDR3 length is 14 residues. DNA of the CDR3: TGTGCCAGCAGCCAAGGTGTAGCCTCAGAGACCCAGTACTTC. Translated: CASSQGVASETQYF.

The rearrangement joins TRBV5-6 to TRBJ2-5; 7 nucleotides agree with TRBD2. The J segment lost 2 bases and the V segment lost 4 bases, leaving 8 bases of the junction unmatched. This CDR3 has 15 amino acids. Per germline, CDR1 SGHDT and CDR2 YYEEEE. The DNA of the CDR3 is TGTGCCAGCAGCCGGGGGGTAAGAGGGCAAGAGACCCAGTACTTC. Its protein product is CASSRGVRGQETQYF.

This chain links TRBV25-1 with TRBJ2-1; D might be TRBD2 (7 bases). The germline V and J ends were trimmed by 1 base and 4 bases, with 11 bases remaining between them. The CDR3 loop spans 15 amino acids. Germline CDR1 and CDR2: MGHDK and SYGVNS. CDR3 amino acids: CASSEWGGAYNEQFF. In DNA, the CDR3 is TGTGCCAGCAGTGAATGGGGGGGCGCATACAATGAGCAGTTCTTC.

This clone was seen just once. The J gene is TRBJ2-1, the V gene TRBV7-9; D is possibly TRBD1 (7 bases). V was clipped by 3 bases and J by 9 bases, with 15 bases between them. The germline CDR1 and CDR2 sequences are SEHNR and FQNEAQ (reference sequence). The CDR3 has 14 amino acids. The chain's CDR3 is CASSFYAGGSEQFF. CDR3 DNA sequence: TGTGCCAGCAGCTTTTACGCAGGGGGGTCTGAGCAGTTCTTC.